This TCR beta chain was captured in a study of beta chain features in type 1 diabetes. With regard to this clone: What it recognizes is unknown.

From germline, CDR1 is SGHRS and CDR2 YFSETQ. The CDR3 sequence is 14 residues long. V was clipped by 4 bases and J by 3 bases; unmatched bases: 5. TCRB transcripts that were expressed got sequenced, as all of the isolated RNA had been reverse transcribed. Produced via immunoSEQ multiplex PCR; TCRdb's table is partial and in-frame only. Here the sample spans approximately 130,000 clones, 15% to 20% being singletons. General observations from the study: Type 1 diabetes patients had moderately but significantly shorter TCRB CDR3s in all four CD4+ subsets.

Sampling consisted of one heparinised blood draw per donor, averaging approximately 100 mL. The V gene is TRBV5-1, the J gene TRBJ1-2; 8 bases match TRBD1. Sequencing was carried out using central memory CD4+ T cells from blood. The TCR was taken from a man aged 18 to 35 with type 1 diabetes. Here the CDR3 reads CASSVGQGDYGYTF. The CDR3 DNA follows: TGCGCCAGCAGCGTAGGACAGGGCGACTATGGCTACACCTTC.